This TCR beta chain was documented in a study of technical replicates of blood from a few donors (dated by TCRdb to about 2017). Libraries were constructed by the immunoSEQ multiplex PCR assay. TCRdb re-hosts the immuneACCESS table, in-frame sequences only. Its copies lack some clones; in the studies checked, an unresolved V gene accounts for under half of them, and the cause for the rest is not known. This sample is represented by tens of thousands of clones; approximately 94% of them were singletons. The ten largest clones take up about 0.38% of the sample. This clone appeared a single time. Which antigen it targets is not known. No clone much larger than this one lies a single base away; base qualities are absent. The germline V gene yields LGHNA for CDR1 and YNFKEQ for CDR2. Including the terminal cysteine and phenylalanine, the CDR3 comprises 15 residues. Just CDR3 DNA is preserved here, 45 bases in frame from base 1. Trimming removed 6 bases from V and 3 bases from J; the gene matches leave 8 bases unexplained.

The source of this sequence is a human donor in good health. The specimen sequenced was T cells isolated from PBMCs. The rearrangement joined TRBV4-2 to TRBJ1-1; 9 central nucleotides agree with TRBD1. The CDR3: CASSHRGRSDTEAFF. In nucleotides, the sequence is TGTGCCAGCAGTCACAGGGGGCGATCGGACACTGAAGCTTTCTTT.